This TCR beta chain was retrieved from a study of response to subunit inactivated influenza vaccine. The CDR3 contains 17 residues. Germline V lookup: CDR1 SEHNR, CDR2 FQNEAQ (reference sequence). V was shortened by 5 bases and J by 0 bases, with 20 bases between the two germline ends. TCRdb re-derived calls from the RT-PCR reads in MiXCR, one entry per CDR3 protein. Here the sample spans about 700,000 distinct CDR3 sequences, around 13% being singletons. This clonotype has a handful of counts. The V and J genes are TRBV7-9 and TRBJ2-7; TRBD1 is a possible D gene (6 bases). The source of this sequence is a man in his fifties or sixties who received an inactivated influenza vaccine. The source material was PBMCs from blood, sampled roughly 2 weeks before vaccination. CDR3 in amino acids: CASSPQLGRTVSYEQYF. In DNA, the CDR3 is TGTGCCAGCAGCCCCCAACTGGGCCGGACAGTCTCCTACGAGCAGTACTTC.